This T cell receptor (beta chain) was profiled in a study of cytomegalovirus exposure and HLA in healthy donors. The wider study: Among the approximately 380 donors who were genotyped, 81% fell in the genetic ancestry cluster that is associated with self-reported Caucasian donors.

The PCR ran on 60 Vbeta and 13 Jbeta primers. Assay: immunoSEQ multiplex PCR; the TCRdb copy retains only in-frame clones and omits some. There are approximately 140,000 clones in the sample; around three quarters occur only once, and 2% to 2.5% lies in the top ten. Germline CDR1 is SEHNR and CDR2 is FQNEAQ (reference sequence). CDR3 length equals 12 residues. The V end was cut by 5 bases, the J end by 5 bases, with 9 bases between. This TCR came from a man younger than 40 in good health and CMV-seronegative. The chain uses TRBV7-9 and TRBJ2-5; a possible D gene is TRBD2 (6 bases). The source material was PBMCs. CDR3 amino acids: CASSGGLETQYF. The CDR3 DNA reads TGTGCCAGCAGCGGGGGGTTGGAGACCCAGTACTTC.